This T cell receptor beta chain was recorded in a study of shared clonotypes between healthy human individuals. Here immunoSEQ multiplex PCR was the method, and the copy in TCRdb shows in-frame clones only, minus some. The repertoire consists of around 2.5 million clones, with 93% occurring once and the leading ten covering 0.36%. Subsets obtained from CD4+ cells comprised CD45RA+ naive and CD45RA-negative memory cells. The germline V gene has CDR1 SEHNR and CDR2 FQNEAQ (reference sequence). V shed 0 bases and J 2 bases; nucleotides not matched to a gene: 8. This CDR3 contains 17 residues. This chain uses TRBV7-9 with TRBJ1-2; 8 bases line up with TRBD1. This clonotype originated in a man between 18 and 35 years old in good health. Some clones in this sample may be carry-over from other donors' samples. The sequenced sample was naive CD4+ T cells from PBMCs. Specified subset: CD45RA+ positively selected. The CDR3 sequence: CASSLAGTGLLNYGYTF. DNA of the CDR3: TGTGCCAGCAGCTTAGCGGGGACAGGCCTGCTAAACTATGGCTACACCTTC.